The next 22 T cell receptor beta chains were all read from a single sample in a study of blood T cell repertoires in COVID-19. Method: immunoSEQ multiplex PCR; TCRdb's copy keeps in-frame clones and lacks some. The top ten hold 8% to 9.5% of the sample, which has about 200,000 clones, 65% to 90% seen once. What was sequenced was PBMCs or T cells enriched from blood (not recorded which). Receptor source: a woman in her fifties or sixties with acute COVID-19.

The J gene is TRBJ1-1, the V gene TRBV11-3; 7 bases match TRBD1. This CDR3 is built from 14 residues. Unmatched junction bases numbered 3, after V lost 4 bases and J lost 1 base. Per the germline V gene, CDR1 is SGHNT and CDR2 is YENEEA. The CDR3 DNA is TGTGCCAGCAGCTCGGACAGGACGAACACTGAAGCTTTCTTT. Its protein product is CASSSDRTNTEAFF.

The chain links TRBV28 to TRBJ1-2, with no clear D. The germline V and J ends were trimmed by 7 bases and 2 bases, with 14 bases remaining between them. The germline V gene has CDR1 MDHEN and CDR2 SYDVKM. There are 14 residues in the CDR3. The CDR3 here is CASIPLAGNYGYTF. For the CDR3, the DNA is TGTGCCAGCATTCCTTTGGCAGGAAACTATGGCTACACCTTC.

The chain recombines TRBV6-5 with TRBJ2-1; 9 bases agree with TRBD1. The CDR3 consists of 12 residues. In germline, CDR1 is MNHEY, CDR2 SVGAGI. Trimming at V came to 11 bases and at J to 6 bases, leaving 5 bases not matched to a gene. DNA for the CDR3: TGTGCCGGGGGGACAGGGTCCAATGAGCAGTTCTTC. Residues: CAGGTGSNEQFF.

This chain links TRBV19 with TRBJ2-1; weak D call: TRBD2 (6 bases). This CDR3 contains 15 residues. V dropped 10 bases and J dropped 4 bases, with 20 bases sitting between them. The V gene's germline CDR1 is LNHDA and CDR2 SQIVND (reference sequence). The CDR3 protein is CATTADGSIYNEQFF. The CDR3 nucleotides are TGTGCCACGACGGCGGACGGGAGTATATACAATGAGCAGTTCTTC.

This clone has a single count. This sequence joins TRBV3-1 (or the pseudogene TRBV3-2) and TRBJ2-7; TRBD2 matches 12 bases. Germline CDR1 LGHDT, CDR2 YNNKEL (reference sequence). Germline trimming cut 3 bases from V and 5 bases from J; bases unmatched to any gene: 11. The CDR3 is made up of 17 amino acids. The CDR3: CASSQVLAGGGWNEQYF. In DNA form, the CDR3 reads TGTGCCAGCAGCCAGGTTCTAGCGGGAGGGGGCTGGAACGAGCAGTACTTC.

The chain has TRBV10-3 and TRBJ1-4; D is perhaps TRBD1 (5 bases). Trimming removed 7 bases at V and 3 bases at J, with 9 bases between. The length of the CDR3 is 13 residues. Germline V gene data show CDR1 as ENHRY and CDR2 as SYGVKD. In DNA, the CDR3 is TGTGCCATCACCCCGGGGGCTAATGAAAAACTGTTTTTT. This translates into CAITPGANEKLFF.

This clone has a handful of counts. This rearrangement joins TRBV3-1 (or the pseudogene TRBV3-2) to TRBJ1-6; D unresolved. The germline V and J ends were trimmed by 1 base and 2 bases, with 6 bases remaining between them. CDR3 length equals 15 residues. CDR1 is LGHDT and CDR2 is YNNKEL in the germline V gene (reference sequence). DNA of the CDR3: TGTGCCAGCAGCCAAGGAGAAACCTATAATTCACCCCTCCACTTT. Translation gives CASSQGETYNSPLHF.

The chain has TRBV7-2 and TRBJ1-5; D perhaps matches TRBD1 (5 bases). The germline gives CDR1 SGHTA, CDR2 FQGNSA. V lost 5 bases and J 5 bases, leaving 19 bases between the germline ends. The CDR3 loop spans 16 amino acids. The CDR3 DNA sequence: TGTGCCAGCAGCCCGGGAGGGCAGGGAATGCATCAGCCCCAGCATTTT. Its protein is CASSPGGQGMHQPQHF.

CDR3 amino acids: CASRPQGSNQPQHF. The CDR3 bases are TGTGCCAGCAGGCCACAGGGGTCTAATCAGCCCCAGCATTTT. This chain joins TRBV6-6 and TRBJ1-5; 7 bases fit TRBD1. The length of the CDR3 is 14 residues. The V gene end was trimmed by 6 bases and the J gene end by 4 bases; junction bases not matched to a gene: 6. CDR1 and CDR2 (germline): MNHNY, SVGAGI (reference sequence).

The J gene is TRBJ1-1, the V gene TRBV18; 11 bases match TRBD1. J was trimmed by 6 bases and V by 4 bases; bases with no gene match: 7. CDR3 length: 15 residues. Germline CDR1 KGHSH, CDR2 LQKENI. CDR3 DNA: TGTGCCAGCTCACTAAATGGACAGGGGGCCGCTGAAGCTTTCTTT. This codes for CASSLNGQGAAEAFF.

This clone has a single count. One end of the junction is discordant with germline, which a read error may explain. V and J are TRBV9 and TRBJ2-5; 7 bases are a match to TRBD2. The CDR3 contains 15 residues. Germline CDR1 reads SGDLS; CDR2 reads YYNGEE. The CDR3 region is CASSVGDVGGRVGDF. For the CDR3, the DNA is TGTGCCAGCAGCGTAGGGGACGTCGGCGGGAGAGTAGGGGACTTC.

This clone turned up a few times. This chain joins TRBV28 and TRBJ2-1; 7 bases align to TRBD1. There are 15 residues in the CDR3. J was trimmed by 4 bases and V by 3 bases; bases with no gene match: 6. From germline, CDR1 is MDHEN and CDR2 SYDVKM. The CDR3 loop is CASSFPGQVYNEQFF. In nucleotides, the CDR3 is TGTGCCAGCAGTTTCCCCGGACAGGTTTACAATGAGCAGTTCTTC.

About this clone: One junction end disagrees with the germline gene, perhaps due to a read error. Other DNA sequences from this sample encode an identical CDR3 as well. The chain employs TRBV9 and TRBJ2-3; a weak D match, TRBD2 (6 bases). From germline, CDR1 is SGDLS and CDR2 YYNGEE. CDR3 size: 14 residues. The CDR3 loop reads CASSRGLSTDTQYF. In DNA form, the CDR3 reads TGTGCTAGCAGCCGGGGACTTAGCACAGATACGCAGTATTTT. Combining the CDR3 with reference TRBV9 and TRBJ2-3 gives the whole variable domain DSGVTQTPKHLITATGQRVTLRCSPRSGDLSVYWYQQSLDQGLQFLIQYYNGEERAKGNILERFSAQQFPDLHSELNLSSLELGDSALYFCASSRGLSTDTQYFGPGTRLTVL.

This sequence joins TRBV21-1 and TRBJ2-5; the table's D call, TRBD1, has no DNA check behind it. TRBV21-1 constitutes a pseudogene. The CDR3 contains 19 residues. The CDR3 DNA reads TGTGCCAGCAGCAAAGGGACAGGGATGATTGTTGAGGGAAAAGAGACCCAGTACTTC. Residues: CASSKGTGMIVEGKETQYF.

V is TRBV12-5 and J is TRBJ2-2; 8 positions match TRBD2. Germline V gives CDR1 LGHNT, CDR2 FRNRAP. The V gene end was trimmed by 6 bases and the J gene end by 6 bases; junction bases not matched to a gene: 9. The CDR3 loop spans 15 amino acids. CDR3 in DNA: TGTGCTAGTGGCCCGCCGGGAGCGGGAGCCGGGGAGCTGTTTTTT. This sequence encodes CASGPPGAGAGELFF.

CDR3 residues: CASSPGGSEAFF. The CDR3, as DNA: TGTGCCAGCTCCCCGGGAGGGTCTGAAGCTTTCTTT. The rearrangement links TRBV18 to TRBJ1-1, with D uncertain. Trimming removed 6 bases at V and 6 bases at J, with 11 bases between. CDR3 size: 12 residues. CDR1 KGHSH and CDR2 LQKENI come from the germline V gene. Using reference TRBV18 and TRBJ1-1 for the parts outside the CDR3, the full variable domain is NAGVMQNPRHLVRRRGQEARLRCSPMKGHSHVYWYRQLPEEGLKFMVYLQKENIIDESGMPKERFSAEFPKEGPSILRIQQVVRGDSAAYFCASSPGGSEAFFGQGTRLTVV.

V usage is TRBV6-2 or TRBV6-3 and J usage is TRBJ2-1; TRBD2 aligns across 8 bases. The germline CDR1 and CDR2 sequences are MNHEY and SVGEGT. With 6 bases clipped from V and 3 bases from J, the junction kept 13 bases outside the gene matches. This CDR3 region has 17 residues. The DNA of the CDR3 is TGTGCCAGCAGCTCAGGGTCCGCGGGGGGAAACTACAATGAGCAGTTCTTC. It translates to CASSSGSAGGNYNEQFF.

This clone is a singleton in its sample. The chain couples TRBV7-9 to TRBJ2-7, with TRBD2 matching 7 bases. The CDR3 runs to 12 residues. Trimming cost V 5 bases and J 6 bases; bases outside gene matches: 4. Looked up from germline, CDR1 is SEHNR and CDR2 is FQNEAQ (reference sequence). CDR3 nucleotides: TGTGCCAGCAGCGCCGGACTAGGCGAGCAGTACTTC. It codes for CASSAGLGEQYF.

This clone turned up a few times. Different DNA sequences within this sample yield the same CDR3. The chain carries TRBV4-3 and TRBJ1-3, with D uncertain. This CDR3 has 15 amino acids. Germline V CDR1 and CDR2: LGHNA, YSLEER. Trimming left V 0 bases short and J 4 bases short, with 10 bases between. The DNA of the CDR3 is TGCGCCAGCAGCCAAGATGAGACACGGGGAAACACCATATATTTT. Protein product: CASSQDETRGNTIYF.

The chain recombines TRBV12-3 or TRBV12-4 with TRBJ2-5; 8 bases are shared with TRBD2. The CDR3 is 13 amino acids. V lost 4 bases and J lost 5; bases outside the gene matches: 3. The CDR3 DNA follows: TGTGCCAGCAGTTGGACTAGCTGGGAGACCCAGTACTTC. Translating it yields CASSWTSWETQYF.

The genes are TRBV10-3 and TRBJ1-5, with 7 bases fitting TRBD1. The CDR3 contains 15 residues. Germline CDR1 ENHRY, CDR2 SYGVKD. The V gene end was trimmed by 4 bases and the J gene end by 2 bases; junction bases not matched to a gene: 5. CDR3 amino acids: CAISGGQAGNQPQHF. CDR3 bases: TGTGCCATCAGTGGCGGACAGGCGGGCAATCAGCCCCAGCATTTT.

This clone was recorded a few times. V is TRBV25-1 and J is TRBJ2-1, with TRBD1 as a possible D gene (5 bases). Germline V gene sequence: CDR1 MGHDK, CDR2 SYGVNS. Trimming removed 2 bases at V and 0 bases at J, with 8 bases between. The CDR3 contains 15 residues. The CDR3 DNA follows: TGTGCCAGCAGTGAAAAGGGGCCCTCCTACAATGAGCAGTTCTTC. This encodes CASSEKGPSYNEQFF.